These T cell receptor beta chains were read from a single sample in a study of early T cells in non-severe SARS-CoV-2 infection. TCRdb used MiXCR to reprocess the 5' RACE reads, holding one entry per CDR3 protein. The sample includes roughly 100,000 distinct CDR3 sequences, about 14% of them seen just once. Material: whole blood. These receptors all come from an adult who was a healthcare worker with PCR-confirmed SARS-CoV-2 infection or an uninfected control (not recorded which). CDR3s include the opening cysteine and the closing phenylalanine or tryptophan. The order of the fields is clone size, J gene, V gene, D gene, CDR3 DNA, CDR3 protein. D genes are given only for firm matches. The size of a clone is reported for some rows only, either as once, few or many, or as a class for expanded clones.

>many|TRBJ1-6|TRBV27|NA
TGTGCCAGCAGCCATAGGGGGTATTCACCCCTCCACTTT
CASSHRGYSPLHF
>NA|TRBJ2-7|TRBV11-1|NA
TGTGCCAGCAGCTTAAGGATTTCTGATTACGAGCAGTACTTC
CASSLRISDYEQYF
>NA|TRBJ1-2|TRBV7-6|NA
TGTGCCAGCAGCTCGGGGCCCGCTAACTATGGCTACACCTTC
CASSSGPANYGYTF
>many|TRBJ1-5|TRBV7-9|NA
TGTGCCAGCAGCCTCGAGGGGGGCCAGCCCCAGCATTTT
CASSLEGGQPQHF
>NA|TRBJ2-3|TRBV29-1|NA
TGCAGCGTTATGCTAGCAGGAGATACGCAGTATTTT
CSVMLAGDTQYF
>NA|TRBJ1-1|TRBV28|NA
TGTGCCAGCAGTTTCGCAGGGACCACTGAAGCTTTCTTT
CASSFAGTTEAFF
>few|TRBJ2-1|TRBV5-4|NA
TGTGCCATGGGACCGGACCAGCTCAACGACAATGAGCAGTTCTTC
CAMGPDQLNDNEQFF
>few|TRBJ2-1|TRBV29-1|TRBD2
TGCAGCGCGGCCGTTAGCGGGGGGGGCAATGAGCAGTTCTTC
CSAAVSGGGNEQFF
>many|TRBJ1-1|TRBV20-1|NA
TGCAGTGCAAACAGGGTAGGGTTCGAAGCTTTCTTT
CSANRVGFEAFF
>few|TRBJ1-5|TRBV19|TRBD1
TGTGCCAGTAGTACATTCCGGACCAGGGGGCGGAATCAGCCCCAGCATTTT
CASSTFRTRGRNQPQHF
>few|TRBJ2-7|TRBV6-2/TRBV6-3|TRBD1
TGTGCCAGCAGCCCCCCGGGACAGGGATACGAGCAGTACTTC
CASSPPGQGYEQYF
>NA|TRBJ2-5|TRBV20-1|TRBD2
TGCAGTGCTGGGCCCCTAGCGGGGGGAGAGACCCAGTACTTC
CSAGPLAGGETQYF
>NA|TRBJ2-3|TRBV25-1|NA
TGTGCCAGCAGTGGATCGTCGGATACGCAGTATTTT
CASSGSSDTQYF
>NA|TRBJ2-5|TRBV11-2|NA
TGTGCCAGCCTTGGGAGGGAGACCCAGTACTTC
CASLGRETQYF
>NA|TRBJ2-7|TRBV9|NA
TGTGCCAGCAGCGATGGGGGCCTGCAGTACTTC
CASSDGGLQYF
>NA|TRBJ2-5|TRBV29-1|TRBD2
TGCAGCGTTGCGGGAAGTCTGCGGGGGGAGACCCAGTACTTC
CSVAGSLRGETQYF
>few|TRBJ1-2|TRBV20-1|NA
TGCAGTGCTAGAGATCTCTTTGGCTACACCTTC
CSARDLFGYTF
>NA|TRBJ1-1|TRBV4-2|NA
TGTGCCAGCAGCCAAGTTCGGCAGCCAGCCCCTGTCGAAGCTTTCTTT
CASSQVRQPAPVEAFF
>NA|TRBJ2-7|TRBV27|NA
TGTGCCAGCAGTCCCTCTTTGACAGGGAGCGGGACCTACGAGCAGTACTTC
CASSPSLTGSGTYEQYF
>NA|TRBJ1-1|TRBV29-1|TRBD1
TGCAGCGTTACCCGGACAGGGGTTAACACTGAAGCTTTCTTT
CSVTRTGVNTEAFF
>few|TRBJ2-1|TRBV10-1|NA
TGCGCCAGCCCCAAGGGGAGCCGACCCTCCTACAATGAGCAGTTCTTC
CASPKGSRPSYNEQFF
>few|TRBJ1-1|TRBV10-2|NA
TGCGCCAGCAGTGAGTCGAAGGGTGTTGAAGCTTTCTTT
CASSESKGVEAFF
>NA|TRBJ2-1|TRBV28|NA
TGTGCCAGCAGTTTCCGTCACGGGGGCCAGCAGTTCTTC
CASSFRHGGQQFF
>NA|TRBJ1-2|TRBV12-3/TRBV12-4|TRBD1
TGTGCCAGCAGACGGGACAGGGGCATATCTAACTATGGCTACACCTTC
CASRRDRGISNYGYTF
>few|TRBJ2-3|TRBV10-3|NA
TGTGCCATCAGTGAGGGGGGCGGCACAGATACGCAGTATTTT
CAISEGGGTDTQYF
>many|TRBJ1-2|TRBV11-2|TRBD1
TGTGCCAGCAGCGGACAGGGACAATACTATGGCTACACCTTC
CASSGQGQYYGYTF
>few|TRBJ1-3|TRBV29-1|NA
TGCAGCCATTCAGGATCTGGAAACACCATATATTTT
CSHSGSGNTIYF
>few|TRBJ1-1|TRBV27|NA
TGTGCCAGCAGGGTCGGGCGTATGAACACTGAAGCTTTCTTT
CASRVGRMNTEAFF
>NA|TRBJ2-7|TRBV27|NA
TGTGCCAGCAGTTTACGTTCCCCGGGCAGGGCCGCCTACGAGCAGTACTTC
CASSLRSPGRAAYEQYF